This T cell receptor (beta chain) is drawn from a study of PD-1 blockade in classical Hodgkin lymphoma. Time point indicated: cycle 4 day 1 (C4D1), after less than 7 weeks of nivolumab. Every patient experienced relapse after autologous stem cell transplantation, and brentuximab vedotin exposure varied. CD8+ T cell isolation from thawed PBMCs was performed by magnetic negative selection. Complete response, partial response or progressive disease were the best responses. The study's findings and limits: Complete responders possessed baseline diversity comparable to newly diagnosed patients.

On this clone: The antigen is undetermined.

Only in-frame clones appear in the TCRdb table, and some are missing; sequencing was by immunoSEQ multiplex PCR. Of about 8,100 clones listed, roughly four fifths are singletons. Germline loops: CDR1 SGHRS, CDR2 YFSETQ. The CDR3 contains 13 residues. V lost 0 bases, J lost 8 bases, and 11 bases lay in between. This TCR was sampled from a human donor with classical Hodgkin lymphoma. Sequenced here: CD8+ T cells from blood, sampled before the fourth cycle of nivolumab. The chain recombines TRBV5-1 with TRBJ1-2; D is perhaps TRBD1 (5 bases). The CDR3 sequence: CASSLGEGRGYTF. The CDR3 DNA reads as TGCGCCAGCAGCTTGGGGGAGGGGCGCGGCTACACCTTC.